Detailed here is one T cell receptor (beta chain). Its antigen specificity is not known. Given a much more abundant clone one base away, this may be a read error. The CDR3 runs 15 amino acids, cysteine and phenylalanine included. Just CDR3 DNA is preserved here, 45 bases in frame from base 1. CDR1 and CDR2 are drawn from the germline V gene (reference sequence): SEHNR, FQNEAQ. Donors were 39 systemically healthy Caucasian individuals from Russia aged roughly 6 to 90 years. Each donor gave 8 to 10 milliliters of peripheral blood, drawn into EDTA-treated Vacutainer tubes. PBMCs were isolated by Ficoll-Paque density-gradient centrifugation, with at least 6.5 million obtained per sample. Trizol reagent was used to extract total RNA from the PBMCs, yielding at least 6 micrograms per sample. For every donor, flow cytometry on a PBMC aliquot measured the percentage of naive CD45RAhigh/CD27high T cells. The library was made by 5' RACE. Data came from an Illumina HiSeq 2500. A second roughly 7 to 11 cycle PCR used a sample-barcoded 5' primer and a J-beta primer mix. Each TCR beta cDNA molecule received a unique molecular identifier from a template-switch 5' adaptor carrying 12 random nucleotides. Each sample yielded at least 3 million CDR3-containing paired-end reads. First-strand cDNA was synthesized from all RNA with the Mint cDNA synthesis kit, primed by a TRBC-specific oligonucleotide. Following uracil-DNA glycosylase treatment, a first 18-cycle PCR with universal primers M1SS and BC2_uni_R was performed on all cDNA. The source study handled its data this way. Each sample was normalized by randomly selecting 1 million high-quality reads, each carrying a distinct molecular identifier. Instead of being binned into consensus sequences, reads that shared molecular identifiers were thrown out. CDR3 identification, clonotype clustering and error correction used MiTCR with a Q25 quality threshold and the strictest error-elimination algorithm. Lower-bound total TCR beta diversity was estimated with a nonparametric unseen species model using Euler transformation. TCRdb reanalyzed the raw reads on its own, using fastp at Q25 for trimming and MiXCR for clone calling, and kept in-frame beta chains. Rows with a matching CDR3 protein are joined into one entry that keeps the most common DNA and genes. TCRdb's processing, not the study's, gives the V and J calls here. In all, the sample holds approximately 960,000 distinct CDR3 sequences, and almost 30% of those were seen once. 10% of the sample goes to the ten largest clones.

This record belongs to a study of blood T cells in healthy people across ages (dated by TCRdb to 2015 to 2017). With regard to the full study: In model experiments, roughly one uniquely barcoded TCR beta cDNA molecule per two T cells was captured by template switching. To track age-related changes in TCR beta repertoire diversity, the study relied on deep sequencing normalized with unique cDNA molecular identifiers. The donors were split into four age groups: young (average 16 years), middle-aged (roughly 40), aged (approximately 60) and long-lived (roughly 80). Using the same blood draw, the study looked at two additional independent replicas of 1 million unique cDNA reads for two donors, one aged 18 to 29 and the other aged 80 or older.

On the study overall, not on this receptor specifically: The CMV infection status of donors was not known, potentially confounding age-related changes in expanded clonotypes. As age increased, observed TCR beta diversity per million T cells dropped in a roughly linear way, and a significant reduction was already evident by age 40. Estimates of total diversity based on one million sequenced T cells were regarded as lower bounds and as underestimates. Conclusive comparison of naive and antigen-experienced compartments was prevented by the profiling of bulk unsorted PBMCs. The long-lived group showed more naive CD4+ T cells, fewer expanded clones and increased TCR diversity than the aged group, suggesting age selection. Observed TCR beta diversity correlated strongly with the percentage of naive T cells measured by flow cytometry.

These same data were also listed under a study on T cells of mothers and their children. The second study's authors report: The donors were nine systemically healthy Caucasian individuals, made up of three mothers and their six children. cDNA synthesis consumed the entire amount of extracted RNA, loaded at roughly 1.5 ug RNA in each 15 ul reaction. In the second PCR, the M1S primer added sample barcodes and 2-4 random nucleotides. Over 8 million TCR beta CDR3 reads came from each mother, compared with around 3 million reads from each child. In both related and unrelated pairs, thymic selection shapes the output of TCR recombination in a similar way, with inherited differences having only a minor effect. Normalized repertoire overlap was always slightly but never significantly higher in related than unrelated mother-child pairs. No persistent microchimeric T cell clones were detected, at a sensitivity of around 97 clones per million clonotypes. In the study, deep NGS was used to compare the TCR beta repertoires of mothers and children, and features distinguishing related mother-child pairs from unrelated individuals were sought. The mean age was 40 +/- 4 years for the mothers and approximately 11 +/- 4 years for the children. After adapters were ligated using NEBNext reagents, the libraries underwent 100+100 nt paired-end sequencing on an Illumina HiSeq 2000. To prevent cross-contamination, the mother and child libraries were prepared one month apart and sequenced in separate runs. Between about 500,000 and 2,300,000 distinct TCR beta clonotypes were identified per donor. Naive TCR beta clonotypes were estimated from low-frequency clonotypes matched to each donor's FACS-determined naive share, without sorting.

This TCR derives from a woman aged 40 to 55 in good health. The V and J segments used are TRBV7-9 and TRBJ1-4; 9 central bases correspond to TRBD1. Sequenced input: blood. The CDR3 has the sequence CAGSVDRGINEKLFF. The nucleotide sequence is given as TGTGCCGGCAGCGTTGACAGGGGGATAAATGAAAAACTGTTTTTT. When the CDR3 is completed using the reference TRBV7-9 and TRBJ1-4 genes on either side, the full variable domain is DTGVSQNPRHKITKRGQNVTFRCDPISEHNRLYWYRQTLGQGPEFLTYFQNEAQLEKSRLLSDRFSAERPKGSFSTLEIQRTEQGDSAMYLCAGSVDRGINEKLFFGSGTQLSVL.